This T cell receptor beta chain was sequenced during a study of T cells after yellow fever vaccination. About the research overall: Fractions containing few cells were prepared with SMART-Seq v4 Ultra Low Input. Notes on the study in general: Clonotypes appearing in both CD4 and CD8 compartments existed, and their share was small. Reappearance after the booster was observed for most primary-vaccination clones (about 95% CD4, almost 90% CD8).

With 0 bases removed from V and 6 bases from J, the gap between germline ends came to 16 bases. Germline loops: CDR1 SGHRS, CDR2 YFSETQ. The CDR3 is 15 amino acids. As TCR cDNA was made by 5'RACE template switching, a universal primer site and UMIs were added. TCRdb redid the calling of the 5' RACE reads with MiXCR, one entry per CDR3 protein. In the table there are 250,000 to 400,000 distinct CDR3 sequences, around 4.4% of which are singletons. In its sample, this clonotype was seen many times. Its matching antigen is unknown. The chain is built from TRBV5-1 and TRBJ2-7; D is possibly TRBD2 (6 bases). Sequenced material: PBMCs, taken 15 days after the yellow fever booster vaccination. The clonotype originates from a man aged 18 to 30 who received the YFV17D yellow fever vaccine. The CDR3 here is CASSLDGDPGGEQYV. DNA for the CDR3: TGCGCCAGCAGCTTGGATGGAGACCCCGGGGGCGAGCAGTACGTC.